The 24 T cell receptor beta chains listed next were all sequenced from one sample in a study of blood T cell repertoires in COVID-19. Sequenced by immunoSEQ multiplex PCR; TCRdb stores in-frame clones only, minus some. The table includes fewer than 120,000 clones, 76% detected once. Material: peripheral blood. These receptors all come from a woman of 80 years or more with acute or convalescent COVID-19.

V is TRBV28 and J is TRBJ1-2; a possible D gene is TRBD1 (5 bases). The germline gives CDR1 MDHEN, CDR2 SYDVKM. The CDR3 spans 12 residues. V was cut by 2 bases and J by 6 bases, with 7 bases left in between. The CDR3 spells CASSLPGNGYTF. CDR3 nucleotides: TGTGCCAGCAGTTTACCAGGGAATGGCTACACCTTC.

CDR3: CASSSTPQETQYF. CDR3 DNA: TGTGCCAGCAGTTCGACTCCCCAAGAGACCCAGTACTTC. The chain uses TRBV6-5 and TRBJ2-5; D unresolved. The V gene lost 4 bases and the J gene lost 1 base, with 7 bases spanning the gap. Germline CDR1 and CDR2: MNHEY and SVGAGI. The CDR3 contains 13 residues.

This clone occurred once. V and J are TRBV15 and TRBJ1-5, with 10 bases matching TRBD1. Looked up from germline, CDR1 is LNHNV and CDR2 is YYDKDF (reference sequence). With V trimmed by 3 bases and J by 5 bases, 1 base remained unmatched. The CDR3 is 14 residues long. Here the CDR3 reads CATSRDRGDQPQHF. For the CDR3, the DNA is TGTGCCACCAGCAGGGACAGGGGGGATCAGCCCCAGCATTTT.

V usage is TRBV4-2 and J usage is TRBJ1-4; D remains unclear. CDR1 LGHNA and CDR2 YNFKEQ come from the germline V gene. CDR3 length equals 17 residues. The V end was cut by 0 bases, the J end by 7 bases, with 18 bases between. The CDR3 bases are TGTGCCAGCAGCCAAGATGGGCAGGCCCCGACGCGTGAAAAACTGTTTTTT. As protein: CASSQDGQAPTREKLFF.

This clone showed up just a few times. The chain recombines TRBV30 with TRBJ1-2, with TRBD1 as a possible D gene (5 bases). The CDR3 consists of 12 residues. Looked up from germline, CDR1 is GTSNPN and CDR2 is SVGIG (reference sequence). Trimming left V 2 bases short and J 8 bases short, with 12 bases between. CDR3 nucleotides: TGTGCCTGGAGTTTTGGAGCAGGGGGCTACACCTTC. Its translation: CAWSFGAGGYTF.

The chain carries TRBV12-3 or TRBV12-4 and TRBJ1-5; perhaps TRBD1 as D (6 bases). V was clipped by 5 bases and J by 1 base, with 6 bases between them. This CDR3 has 13 amino acids. Written as DNA, the CDR3 is TGTGCCAGCAGTAGGGGGAGCAATCAGCCCCAGCATTTT. Translated, it gives CASSRGSNQPQHF.

The rearrangement links TRBV2 to TRBJ2-1; 8 bases are shared with TRBD1. Germline CDR1 reads SNHLY; CDR2 reads FYNNEI. The CDR3 contains 13 residues. The V gene end was trimmed by 7 bases and the J gene end by 6 bases; junction bases not matched to a gene: 5. CDR3 DNA sequence: TGTGCCAGCACTACGGACAGGGCCAATGAGCAGTTCTTC. Its translation is CASTTDRANEQFF.

The rearrangement joins TRBV6-6 to TRBJ2-4, with TRBD2 identical over 8 bases. Germline-derived CDR1 and CDR2 are MNHNY and SVGAGI (reference sequence). This CDR3 has 14 residues. V was clipped by 4 bases and J by 7 bases; unmatched bases: 6. CDR3 in amino acids: CASSSPGLGNIQYF. The CDR3 region has the DNA TGTGCCAGCAGTTCCCCGGGACTAGGGAACATTCAGTACTTC.

The rearrangement joins TRBV12-3 or TRBV12-4 to TRBJ1-2; D ambiguous. Trimming took 2 bases from V and 5 from J, leaving 3 bases between them. The CDR3 is 11 amino acids. The CDR3 loop reads CASSLQYGYTF. DNA of the CDR3: TGTGCCAGCAGTTTACAGTATGGCTACACCTTC.

V usage is TRBV7-6 and J usage is TRBJ1-1; TRBD1 agrees at 9 bases. V shed 5 bases and J 1 base; nucleotides not matched to a gene: 5. The CDR3 spans 15 residues. Germline-derived CDR1 and CDR2 are SGHVS and FNYEAQ. CDR3 protein: CASSPRTGANTEAFF. CDR3 DNA sequence: TGTGCCAGCAGCCCGCGGACAGGGGCGAACACTGAAGCTTTCTTT.

The chain recombines TRBV4-2 with TRBJ1-2, with unresolved D. Deletions cut 4 bases from V and 3 bases from J, with 15 bases between. This CDR3 comprises 15 residues. In germline, CDR1 is LGHNA, CDR2 YNFKEQ. CDR3 amino acids: CASSLDQAGHYGYTF. The DNA of the CDR3 is TGTGCCAGCAGCCTTGACCAGGCGGGTCACTATGGCTACACCTTC.

The CDR3 sequence is CASRRGSEQYF. CDR3 coding DNA: TGTGCCTCTCGACGGGGATCCGAGCAGTACTTC. The chain joins TRBV30 to TRBJ2-7; TRBD2 is a possible D gene (5 bases). Germline V CDR1 and CDR2: GTSNPN, SVGIG (reference sequence). This CDR3 contains 11 residues. Trimming took 7 bases from V and 6 from J, leaving 13 bases between them.

The chain has TRBV24-1 and TRBJ2-3, with D perhaps TRBD2 (5 bases). Germline loops: CDR1 KGHDR, CDR2 SFDVKD. The V end was cut by 1 base, the J end by 3 bases, with 13 bases between. This CDR3 comprises 16 residues. The CDR3 sequence: CATSDFGESITDTQYF. CDR3 bases: TGTGCCACCAGTGATTTTGGGGAGTCGATAACAGATACGCAGTATTTT.

J is TRBJ1-3 and V is TRBV11-2, with 8 bases lining up with TRBD1. Germline V lookup: CDR1 SGHAT, CDR2 FQNNGV. V shed 5 bases and J 3 bases; nucleotides not matched to a gene: 9. The CDR3 runs 16 residues. Here the CDR3 reads CASSAQGGVYGNTIYF. The CDR3, as DNA: TGTGCCAGCAGCGCACAGGGGGGGGTTTATGGAAACACCATATATTTT.

This clone occurred once. The V gene is TRBV6-5, the J gene TRBJ1-5, with 7 bases identical to TRBD1. Germline CDR1 reads MNHEY; CDR2 reads SVGAGI. J was trimmed by 5 bases and V by 6 bases; bases with no gene match: 7. This CDR3 is 14 amino acids long. DNA of the CDR3: TGTGCCAGCAGGCGGGACAGACTTTATCAGCCCCAGCATTTT. It specifies CASRRDRLYQPQHF.

The chain is built from TRBV19 and TRBJ1-4; D possibly corresponds to TRBD1 (6 bases). The CDR3 contains 13 residues. Germline V gene data show CDR1 as LNHDA and CDR2 as SQIVND (reference sequence). V was clipped by 5 bases and J by 11 bases, with 15 bases between them. CDR3 protein: CASSGTTMGKLFF. The CDR3 coding sequence is TGTGCCAGTAGTGGGACAACCATGGGCAAACTGTTTTTT.

The chain is built from TRBV11-2 and TRBJ2-2; perhaps TRBD2 as D (5 bases). CDR3 length: 13 residues. The germline V and J ends were trimmed by 3 bases and 5 bases, with 7 bases remaining between them. Per germline, CDR1 SGHAT and CDR2 FQNNGV. The CDR3 region has the DNA TGTGCCAGCAGCTTCGAGGGAACCGGGGAGCTGTTTTTT. Protein sequence: CASSFEGTGELFF.

J is TRBJ2-1 and V is TRBV7-3; D is perhaps TRBD2 (5 bases). The CDR3 loop spans 15 amino acids. Per the germline V gene, CDR1 is SGHTA and CDR2 is FQGTGA. The V gene lost 2 bases and the J gene lost 8 bases, with 16 bases spanning the gap. The chain's CDR3 is CASSLGGYRADEQFF. The CDR3 region has the DNA TGTGCCAGCAGCTTAGGAGGTTATAGGGCGGATGAGCAGTTCTTC.

This chain joins TRBV19 and TRBJ1-6; tentatively, D is TRBD1 (5 bases). The CDR3 runs 16 residues. Germline-derived CDR1 and CDR2 are LNHDA and SQIVND (reference sequence). Deletions cut 2 bases from V and 10 bases from J, with 18 bases between. The CDR3 spells CASSIPSRGARSPLHF. Written as DNA, the CDR3 is TGTGCCAGTAGTATACCATCTAGGGGCGCACGGTCACCCCTCCACTTT.

The chain uses TRBV7-2 and TRBJ2-2; D gene unclear. Germline values: CDR1 SGHTA, CDR2 FQGNSA. Trimming removed 3 bases at V and 7 bases at J, with 9 bases between. CDR3 length equals 13 residues. DNA for the CDR3: TGTGCCAGCAGCTTCCGCAGATTCGGGGAGCTGTTTTTT. Amino acids: CASSFRRFGELFF.

The chain has TRBV5-1 and TRBJ2-1, with 8 positions matching TRBD2. J was trimmed by 7 bases and V by 4 bases; bases with no gene match: 13. The CDR3 totals 16 residues. CDR1 and CDR2 (germline): SGHRS, YFSETQ. The CDR3 DNA reads as TGCGCCAGCAGCCCGGGACTTACGGGACTAGGTAATGAGCAGTTCTTC. Its protein is CASSPGLTGLGNEQFF. The full variable domain, in which reference TRBV5-1 and TRBJ2-1 provide the parts outside the CDR3, is KAGVTQTPRYLIKTRGQQVTLSCSPISGHRSVSWYQQTPGQGLQFLFEYFSETQRNKGNFPGRFSGRQFSNSRSEMNVSTLELGDSALYLCASSPGLTGLGNEQFFGPGTRLTVL.

This clone occurred a few times. The genes are TRBV6-4 and TRBJ2-7; 12 bases align to TRBD2. The germline CDR1 and CDR2 sequences are MRHNA and SNTAGT. The V and J ends lost 4 bases and 6 bases, in that order; junction bases with no gene match: 4. This CDR3 spans 14 amino acids. The CDR3 here is CASSASGRAREQYF. As DNA, the CDR3 is TGTGCCAGCAGTGCTAGCGGGAGGGCCCGCGAGCAGTACTTC.

The chain's CDR3 is CASSLAPGLALNEQFF. The CDR3 DNA follows: TGCGCCAGCAGCTTGGCCCCGGGACTAGCGCTTAATGAGCAGTTCTTC. This rearrangement joins TRBV5-1 to TRBJ2-1; 10 bases are shared with TRBD2. The CDR3 contains 16 residues. The V segment lost 0 bases and the J segment 7 bases; nucleotides outside the gene matches: 7. CDR1 is SGHRS and CDR2 is YFSETQ in the germline V gene.

The chain has TRBV6-5 and TRBJ2-7; 9 positions agree with TRBD2. CDR1 is MNHEY, CDR2 SVGAGI, per germline. The junction had 13 bases not matched to a gene; V was cut back by 7 bases and J by 6 bases. The length of the CDR3 is 15 residues. The CDR3 sequence is CASIWGGRADSEQYF. The CDR3 region has the DNA TGTGCCAGCATTTGGGGCGGGAGGGCGGATTCCGAGCAGTACTTC.